These 27 T cell receptor beta chains were sequenced from one sample in a study of CD8 T cells in ankylosing spondylitis. TCRdb re-analysed the 5' RACE reads in MiXCR, keeping a single row per CDR3 protein. Of under 950,000 distinct CDR3 sequences in the sample, around a fifth were seen once. These receptors have no known antigen. Study-wide findings and caveats: About 8 highly homologous variants made up a TCR beta motif, and this motif appeared characteristic of ankylosing spondylitis blood.

The specimen sequenced was blood, either unsorted or a sorted T cell fraction (not recorded which). These receptors were obtained from a male donor with ankylosing spondylitis.

Only a few counts were recorded for this clonotype. The CDR3 spells CSVPGQNSYEQYF. CDR3 sequence (DNA): TGCAGCGTTCCCGGACAGAACTCCTACGAGCAGTACTTC. V gene TRBV29-1 combines with J gene TRBJ2-7, with D possibly TRBD1 on 6 matching bases. The CDR3 is 13 amino acids. The germline V gene has CDR1 SQVTM and CDR2 ANQGSEA. The ends were cut back, 5 bases at V and 0 bases at J, with 11 bases in the middle.

The J gene is TRBJ2-7, the V gene TRBV5-6; TRBD1 matches 7 bases. This CDR3 region has 13 residues. Per the germline V gene, CDR1 is SGHDT and CDR2 is YYEEEE. Trimming cost V 0 bases and J 5 bases; bases outside gene matches: 2. The CDR3 loop reads CASSLGQGDEQYF. Here the CDR3 DNA reads TGTGCCAGCAGCTTGGGACAGGGCGACGAGCAGTACTTC.

The genes are TRBV24-1 and TRBJ1-1; TRBD1 matches at 7 bases. The junction had 7 bases not matched to a gene; V was cut back by 4 bases and J by 6 bases. The CDR3 is 14 residues long. From germline, CDR1 is KGHDR and CDR2 SFDVKD. CDR3 DNA: TGTGCCACCAGTGAGTCACAGGGGAGAGCTGAAGCTTTCTTT. Its translation: CATSESQGRAEAFF.

The chain joins TRBV6-2 or TRBV6-3 to TRBJ2-4, with D unclear. With 0 bases removed from V and 9 bases from J, the gap between germline ends came to 6 bases. From germline, CDR1 is MNHEY and CDR2 SVGEGT. This CDR3 is built from 12 residues. The CDR3 loop is CASSYSGSIQYF. The CDR3 region has the DNA TGTGCCAGCAGTTACTCTGGGTCCATTCAGTACTTC.

The chain links TRBV28 to TRBJ2-7; 14 bases line up with TRBD2. Germline V gene data show CDR1 as MDHEN and CDR2 as SYDVKM. This CDR3 has 18 amino acids. V was pared by 7 bases and J by 2 bases, with 13 bases of the junction left unmatched. The CDR3 coding sequence is TGTGCCAGCAACCCCGGGGGACTAGCGGGAGTACAGCCCTACGAGCAGTACTTC. This sequence encodes CASNPGGLAGVQPYEQYF.

This clonotype was seen more than once but under ten times. The chain uses TRBV4-3 and TRBJ2-1; D call uncertain. The CDR3 runs 16 residues. Looked up from germline, CDR1 is LGHNA and CDR2 is YSLEER. Trimming shortened V by 0 bases and J by 0 bases, and 9 bases separated the two germline ends. CDR3 amino acids: CASSQDKLPSYNEQFF. The CDR3 DNA sequence: TGCGCCAGCAGCCAAGATAAGCTCCCCTCCTACAATGAGCAGTTCTTC.

The chain links TRBV18 to TRBJ2-3; no clear D gene. Germline V CDR1 and CDR2: KGHSH, LQKENI. Trimming pared 0 bases from V and 4 bases from J, leaving 8 bases between. The CDR3 has 14 amino acids. Here the CDR3 reads CASSPPSVADTQYF. The CDR3 region has the DNA TGTGCCAGCTCACCACCGTCCGTTGCAGATACGCAGTATTTT. The full variable domain, rest sourced from reference TRBV18 and TRBJ2-3, is NAGVMQNPRHLVRRRGQEARLRCSPMKGHSHVYWYRQLPEEGLKFMVYLQKENIIDESGMPKERFSAEFPKEGPSILRIQQVVRGDSAAYFCASSPPSVADTQYFGPGTRLTVL.

This clonotype was recorded a few times. The rearrangement uses TRBV29-1 and TRBJ2-1; D is perhaps TRBD1 or TRBD2 (5 bases each). The germline V and J ends were trimmed by 3 bases and 1 base, with 13 bases remaining between them. The CDR3 is 15 residues long. Germline V lookup: CDR1 SQVTM, CDR2 ANQGSEA. In nucleotides, the CDR3 is TGCAGCGTTGAGGGGGTAGGAGCGTCCTACAATGAGCAGTTCTTC. Translated: CSVEGVGASYNEQFF.

The chain uses TRBV5-1 and TRBJ2-1; D uncertain. Trimming took 0 bases from V and 9 from J, leaving 10 bases between them. CDR3 length: 13 residues. In germline, CDR1 is SGHRS, CDR2 YFSETQ. CDR3 sequence: CASSLAQKAEQFF. CDR3 in DNA: TGCGCCAGCAGCTTGGCTCAGAAGGCTGAGCAGTTCTTC.

The chain combines TRBV11-2 with TRBJ1-1, with D possibly matching TRBD1 (5 bases). Germline V lookup: CDR1 SGHAT, CDR2 FQNNGV. Trimming stripped 2 bases from V and 0 bases from J, with 7 bases between. This CDR3 region has 14 residues. The CDR3 DNA follows: TGTGCCAGCAGCTTAATACAGGTGAACACTGAAGCTTTCTTT. Protein: CASSLIQVNTEAFF.

J is TRBJ2-5 and V is TRBV19; possibly TRBD2 for D (5 bases). The CDR3 covers 14 residues. The germline CDR1 and CDR2 sequences are LNHDA and SQIVND (reference sequence). V gave up 4 bases and J gave up 2 bases, with 11 bases separating them. CDR3 sequence (DNA): TGTGCCAGTAGTACTCCCGGGAATCAAGAGACCCAGTACTTC. Translation: CASSTPGNQETQYF.

The chain couples TRBV7-7 to TRBJ2-2; tentative D call: TRBD1 (6 bases). In germline, CDR1 is SSHAT, CDR2 FNYEAQ (reference sequence). The V gene lost 5 bases and the J gene lost 4 bases, with 17 bases spanning the gap. The CDR3 has 16 amino acids. CDR3 DNA: TGTGCCAGCAGCGATCGACAGGCCCGGATCACCGGGGAGCTGTTTTTT. This gives the protein CASSDRQARITGELFF.

V is TRBV6-5 and J is TRBJ1-4; no definite D call. From germline, CDR1 is MNHEY and CDR2 SVGAGI. The V end lost 6 bases, the J end lost 0 bases, and 11 bases lay between the germline ends. The CDR3 has 15 amino acids. The CDR3 spells CASSYSPATNEKLFF. Written as DNA, the CDR3 is TGTGCCAGCAGCTACAGTCCCGCAACTAATGAAAAACTGTTTTTT.

The chain carries TRBV5-1 and TRBJ1-6; D is ambiguous. The CDR3 runs to 15 residues. V was shortened by 0 bases and J by 8 bases, with 12 bases between the two germline ends. Germline values: CDR1 SGHRS, CDR2 YFSETQ. The CDR3 here is CASSLEDPSYSPLHF. The CDR3 bases are TGCGCCAGCAGCTTGGAGGACCCGAGTTATTCACCCCTCCACTTT.

The V and J genes are TRBV10-3 and TRBJ2-5; D is unclear. CDR3 size: 15 residues. Germline V CDR1 and CDR2: ENHRY, SYGVKD. Deletions cut 2 bases from V and 4 bases from J, with 14 bases between. Here the CDR3 DNA reads TGTGCCATCAGTGAGGACACTTTAGCCCCAGAGACCCAGTACTTC. Translating gives CAISEDTLAPETQYF.

Details on this clonotype: This may come from a read error, since a much larger clone is one base off. The CDR3 nucleotides are TGCAGCGTCCGACAGGGGGACACTGAAGCTTTCTTT. Translated: CSVRQGDTEAFF. This rearrangement joins TRBV29-1 to TRBJ1-1; TRBD1 agrees at 9 bases. Trimming at V came to 6 bases and at J to 3 bases, leaving 2 bases not matched to a gene. Germline V lookup: CDR1 SQVTM, CDR2 ANQGSEA. This CDR3 is 12 amino acids long.

This chain connects TRBV20-1 to TRBJ2-7; no definite D call. The CDR3 is 12 residues long. CDR1 is DFQATT, CDR2 SNEGSKA, per germline (reference sequence). V was pared by 4 bases and J by 4 bases, with 11 bases between. The CDR3 loop is CSATPSTYEQYF. CDR3 sequence (DNA): TGCAGTGCTACCCCTTCTACTTACGAGCAGTACTTC.

This clonotype was seen only once. The chain uses TRBV18 and TRBJ2-3; 9 bases align to TRBD2. The CDR3 is 14 amino acids. Unmatched junction bases numbered 3, after V lost 3 bases and J lost 5 bases. In germline, CDR1 is KGHSH, CDR2 LQKENI. The CDR3 nucleotides are TGTGCCAGCTCACCGACTAGCGGTGAAGATACGCAGTATTTT. The encoded protein is CASSPTSGEDTQYF.

The V gene is TRBV20-1, the J gene TRBJ2-3; no clear D. Trimming pared 4 bases from V and 6 bases from J, leaving 11 bases between. Looked up from germline, CDR1 is DFQATT and CDR2 is SNEGSKA (reference sequence). The CDR3 totals 12 residues. CDR3: CSATRPPDTQYF. Written as DNA, the CDR3 is TGCAGTGCTACCCGACCCCCGGATACGCAGTATTTT.

This clonotype was seen more than once but under ten times. This rearrangement joins TRBV10-3 to TRBJ2-5; 8 nucleotides line up with TRBD1. Germline-derived CDR1 and CDR2 are ENHRY and SYGVKD. The trim removed 4 bases at V and 5 bases at J, leaving 6 bases unmatched. This CDR3 is 14 amino acids long. The CDR3 coding sequence is TGTGCCATCAGTGGAGGACAGGGCAAGGAGACCCAGTACTTC. It translates to CAISGGQGKETQYF.

This clonotype has a count of ten or more. V gene TRBV4-3 combines with J gene TRBJ2-7; D gene uncertain. Germline lookup yields CDR1 LGHNA and CDR2 YSLEER. V was cut by 0 bases and J by 1 base, with 4 bases left in between. The CDR3 is 13 residues long. The CDR3 DNA sequence: TGCGCCAGCAGCCAAGACAGATCCTACGAGCAGTACTTC. It is translated as CASSQDRSYEQYF.

The chain uses TRBV20-1 and TRBJ2-1, with 9 bases matching TRBD2. The CDR3 loop spans 18 amino acids. The V gene end was trimmed by 0 bases and the J gene end by 8 bases; junction bases not matched to a gene: 17. The V gene's germline CDR1 is DFQATT and CDR2 SNEGSKA (reference sequence). Here the CDR3 DNA reads TGCAGTGCTAGAGATGAACGGGGATGGCGGGGGGGAAGAGATGAGCAGTTCTTC. Residues: CSARDERGWRGGRDEQFF.

This clonotype was observed a few times. The chain combines TRBV5-5 with TRBJ2-1, with a possible D match to TRBD2 (6 bases). Germline CDR1 and CDR2: SGHKS and YYEKEE (reference sequence). Trimming shortened V by 0 bases and J by 8 bases, and 15 bases separated the two germline ends. The CDR3 extends over 15 amino acids. In DNA, the CDR3 is TGTGCCAGCAGCTTGGGGTCCCGGGGGATTGATGAGCAGTTCTTC. Translation: CASSLGSRGIDEQFF.

This clonotype has just a few counts. The chain couples TRBV4-1 to TRBJ2-7; TRBD2 matches 10 bases. V dropped 2 bases and J dropped 7; count of bases not matched to a gene: 5. This CDR3 is 14 amino acids long. From germline, CDR1 is MGHRA and CDR2 YSYEKL. The CDR3 DNA reads as TGCGCCAGCAGCCAACCTAGCGGGAGTGGTGAGCAGTACTTC. Its protein product is CASSQPSGSGEQYF.

V usage is TRBV6-5 and J usage is TRBJ1-1, with TRBD1 matching 8 bases. The CDR3 consists of 16 residues. J was trimmed by 1 base and V by 6 bases; bases with no gene match: 10. The germline gives CDR1 MNHEY, CDR2 SVGAGI. The CDR3 region has the DNA TGTGCCAGCAGATTACTGGGGACAGGAAAGAACACTGAAGCTTTCTTT. It yields the protein CASRLLGTGKNTEAFF.

The sample holds a few counts of this clonotype. The CDR3 is CASSDSPGELFF. CDR3 DNA sequence: TGTGCCAGCAGCGATAGTCCCGGGGAGCTGTTTTTT. The V gene is TRBV7-7, the J gene TRBJ2-2; D is undetermined. Deletions cut 5 bases from V and 6 bases from J, with 7 bases between. From germline, CDR1 is SSHAT and CDR2 FNYEAQ (reference sequence). CDR3 length: 12 residues. Full variable domain (outside the CDR3, taken from reference TRBV7-7 and TRBJ2-2): GAGVSQSPRYKVTKRGQDVTLRCDPISSHATLYWYQQALGQGPEFLTYFNYEAQPDKSGLPSDRFSAERPEGSISTLTIQRTEQRDSAMYRCASSDSPGELFFGEGSRLTVL.

In its sample, this clonotype was seen a few times. CDR3 protein: CASSVSGGRYNEQFF. CDR3 DNA sequence: TGCGCCAGCAGCGTTAGCGGGGGCCGCTACAATGAGCAGTTCTTC. The chain couples TRBV4-1 to TRBJ2-1; 9 nucleotides line up with TRBD2. CDR3 length: 15 residues. J gave up 3 bases and V 5 bases, and 5 bases lay outside the gene matches. Germline V gene data show CDR1 as MGHRA and CDR2 as YSYEKL.